The TCR beta chain under discussion was sequenced for a study of blood T cell repertoires in COVID-19 (dated by TCRdb to between 2020 and 2021). In terms of the full investigation: Collaborator samples came from the United States, Italy and Spain and covered acute and convalescent phases of COVID-19. The material from the prospective study consisted of cDNA or gDNA derived from T cells, B-cell-depleted T cells, or PBMCs. Deeply sampled blood TCRbeta repertoires from subjects exposed to, actively infected with, or recovered from COVID-19 were included in the dataset. The repertoires were made available in a free public database intended to serve as a resource for research on the immune response to SARS-CoV-2. Samples came from the ongoing ImmuneRACE study (first 160 participants) plus 1,254 subjects from 6 global collaborators. The sample metadata nearly always contained a de-identified subject ID, COVID-19 status, age in years and sex. Where HLA class I and class II types were available, the types were taken from metadata supplied by the sample provider, not from assay-based typing. Broader findings and caveats from the paper: How much clinical and demographic metadata was included differed by source and by participant, and the metadata was provided uncurated.

TCRbeta CDR3 regions were amplified from genomic DNA by means of the immunoSEQ Assay, a bias-controlled multiplex PCR. On the authors' methods: Nucleated cell counts per sample were estimated from amplification of reference gene primers within the assay. Sequence reads were collapsed and filtered to measure the absolute abundance of every unique TCRbeta CDR3 rearrangement. For each sample, productive Simpson clonality was calculated by taking the square root of Simpson's diversity index across productive rearrangements. Here the immuneACCESS table is served through TCRdb, limited to in-frame sequences with V and J called. Missing clones are a known gap in these copies; in checked studies unresolved V genes cover under half, and the rest lacks a known reason. V and J calls plus clone size are reproduced from that table; the DNA served to infer D and trimming. The sample table lists about 63,000 clones, approximately 85% of them with a count of one. The top ten clonotypes cover 4.5% to 6% of the sample.

From a lookup of the germline V gene, CDR1 and CDR2 are SGHTA and FQGNSA. The CDR3 numbers 13 residues from cysteine through phenylalanine. Of the read, only the CDR3 DNA is kept; its 39 bases are in frame from base 1. V and J are truncated by 4 bases and 5 bases respectively, leaving an intervening sequence of 9 bases. Collaborating institutions collected whole blood in K2EDTA tubes following their own protocols. For TCRbeta analysis, collaborator samples were shipped as frozen whole blood, as isolated PBMCs, or as DNA extracted from either sample type. This clone has just a few counts. Its antigen is still unknown. Base qualities are not recorded, but no much larger clone differs from it by a single base.

This receptor was obtained from a human donor in a cohort sampled during active COVID-19. The V gene is TRBV7-2 and the J gene is TRBJ1-5, with the D gene uncertain. Sequencing was carried out using peripheral blood. The CDR3 protein is CASSSRLDQPQHF. In nucleotides, the sequence is TGTGCCAGCAGCTCCCGACTCGATCAGCCCCAGCATTTT.